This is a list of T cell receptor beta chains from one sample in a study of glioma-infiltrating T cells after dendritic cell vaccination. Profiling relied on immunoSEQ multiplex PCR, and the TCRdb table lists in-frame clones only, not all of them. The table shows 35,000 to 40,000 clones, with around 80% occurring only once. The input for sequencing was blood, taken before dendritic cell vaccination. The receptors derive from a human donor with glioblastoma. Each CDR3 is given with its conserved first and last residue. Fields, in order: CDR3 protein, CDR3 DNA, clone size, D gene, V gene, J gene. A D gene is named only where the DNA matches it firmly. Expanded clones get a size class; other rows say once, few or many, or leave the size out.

CASSLDSGANYNEQFF	TGTGCTAGCAGCTTAGACTCAGGGGCGAATTACAATGAGCAGTTCTTC	few	NA	TRBV7-7	TRBJ2-1
CASSLGTANGYTF	TGCGCCAGCAGCTTGGGGACAGCTAATGGCTACACCTTC	NA	NA	TRBV5-1	TRBJ1-2
CSVGGAENRRGNTF	TGCAGCGTCGGCGGGGCTGAGAACCGCCGGGGGAACACCTTC	NA	NA	TRBV29-1	TRBJ1-2
CASSFGTGGVGSPLHF	TGTGCCAGCAGCTTTGGGACAGGGGGCGTAGGATCACCCCTCCACTTT	NA	TRBD1	TRBV5-6	TRBJ1-6
CASSPTASYNEQFF	TGTGCCAGCAGCCCCACAGCCTCTTATAATGAGCAGTTCTTC	NA	NA	TRBV9	TRBJ2-1
CASSSRDSRGETQYF	TGTGCCAGCAGCTCTCGGGACAGCCGGGGGGAGACCCAGTACTTC	NA	NA	TRBV11-3	TRBJ2-5
CASSQDPGLMRTF	TGCGCCAGCAGCCAAGATCCTGGACTTATGCGGACCTTC	few	NA	TRBV4-3	TRBJ1-2
CASSPPIGTGKNINSYEQYF	TGTGCCAGCAGTCCCCCAATAGGGACAGGGAAAAACATTAACTCCTACGAGCAGTACTTC	NA	TRBD1	TRBV27	TRBJ2-7
CAPREGVNTEAFF	TGTGCCCCGAGGGAGGGGGTAAACACTGAAGCTTTCTTT	NA	NA	TRBV7-9	TRBJ1-1
CASSVVPGNEQFF	TGTGCCAGCAGCGTAGTCCCCGGGAATGAGCAGTTCTTC	NA	NA	TRBV9	TRBJ2-1
CASSLEPRGNTIYF	TGTGCCAGCAGCTTAGAGCCACGTGGAAACACCATATATTTT	NA	NA	TRBV13	TRBJ1-3
CASSLNRANTGELFF	TGTGCCAGCAGCTTGAATCGCGCGAACACCGGGGAGCTGTTTTTT	NA	NA	TRBV5-4	TRBJ2-2
CASSQEGTGGAGGNQPQHF	TGTGCCAGCAGCCAAGAAGGGACAGGGGGTGCGGGAGGCAATCAGCCCCAGCATTTT	NA	TRBD1	TRBV4-2	TRBJ1-5
CASSPGTHNTDTQYF	TGTGCCAGCAGCCCCGGGACTCACAACACAGATACGCAGTATTTT	NA	NA	TRBV7-3	TRBJ2-3
CASSENQGFDLRYEQYF	TGCGCCAGCAGTGAGAATCAGGGATTCGACCTCCGCTACGAGCAGTACTTC	NA	NA	TRBV10-2	TRBJ2-7
CASSEWGQKNTGELFF	TGTGCCAGCAGTGAGTGGGGACAGAAGAACACCGGGGAGCTGTTTTTT	NA	TRBD1	TRBV6-1	TRBJ2-2
CASSLGQGRNSPLHF	TGCGCCAGCAGCCTAGGACAGGGTCGGAATTCACCCCTCCACTTT	few	TRBD1	TRBV5-1	TRBJ1-6